This entry concerns a single T cell receptor (beta chain). Its antigen is not known. The CDR3 consists of 14 residues. Germline loops: CDR1 DFQATT, CDR2 SNEGSKA (reference sequence). With 3 bases removed from V and 4 bases from J, the gap between germline ends came to 15 bases. This specimen belongs to a study of T cell responses to AZD1222 COVID-19 vaccine. Study outcomes and limitations: The study found vaccine-associated CD4 TCRs spanning spike, dominant at 160-218 and 743-854. Reportedly, close to half of spike-specific TCRs are directed against unmutated variant regions.

Profiled with immunoSEQ multiplex PCR; TCRdb holds only in-frame clones, not every one. Counted here are approximately 100,000 clones, roughly nine tenths occurring once; the ten biggest clones make up approximately 16%. The sequence was collected from an adult in good health. The chain employs TRBV20-1 and TRBJ1-2, with D possibly matching TRBD1 (6 bases). The sequencing used peripheral blood, collected on day 0 of AZD1222 vaccination. This CDR3 reads CSASAQGPIYGYTF. CDR3 in DNA: TGCAGTGCTAGTGCGCAGGGGCCAATCTATGGCTACACCTTC.